The clone carrying this T cell receptor (beta chain) was observed a handful of times. Each CDR3 protein is one row after TCRdb ran MiXCR on the 5' RACE reads. The repertoire holds about 610,000 distinct CDR3 sequences, with approximately 15% as singletons. This entry is derived from a study of T-cell memory formation after mild COVID-19. The CDR3 consists of 16 residues. Germline-derived CDR1 and CDR2 are SGHDT and YYEEEE. V was shortened by 1 base and J by 1 base, with 13 bases between the two germline ends. This chain uses TRBV5-6 with TRBJ2-3; maybe TRBD2 (6 bases). Sample: PBMCs or a T cell subset sorted from them (not recorded which). This TCR derives from an adult woman who had mild COVID-19 (a few samples of this study predate the infection). Cell type and time point are not known. The CDR3 spells CASSLLGDSGTDTQYF. The CDR3 coding sequence is TGTGCCAGCAGCTTGCTGGGGGACTCGGGCACAGATACGCAGTATTTT.